This T cell receptor (beta chain) was sequenced during a study of shared clonotypes between healthy human individuals. Study background: CD4 naive and CD4 memory each took three plates per donor, while CD8 naive took two and CD8 memory one.

Profiling relied on immunoSEQ multiplex PCR, and the TCRdb table lists in-frame clones only, not all of them. The repertoire has about 1.1 million clones, about 80% of them found once; the top ten carry approximately 0.5%. Notes on the study in general: The represented genetic and exposure-history diversity was limited by the small number of donors.

The CDR3 length is 15 residues. CDR1 is MDHEN and CDR2 is SYDVKM in the germline V gene. Trimming left V 6 bases short and J 4 bases short, with 16 bases between. As regards this clone: Its antigen remains unidentified.

V usage is TRBV28 and J usage is TRBJ1-5; D remains ambiguous. This TCR came from a man between 18 and 35 years old in good health. Some clones in this sample may be carry-over from other donors' samples. Sequenced material: memory CD4+ T cells from PBMCs. Documented subset: CD45RA-negative fraction. CDR3 loop: CASRPPTAGNQPQHF. The CDR3 coding sequence is TGTGCCAGCAGGCCGCCTACGGCGGGTAATCAGCCCCAGCATTTT.